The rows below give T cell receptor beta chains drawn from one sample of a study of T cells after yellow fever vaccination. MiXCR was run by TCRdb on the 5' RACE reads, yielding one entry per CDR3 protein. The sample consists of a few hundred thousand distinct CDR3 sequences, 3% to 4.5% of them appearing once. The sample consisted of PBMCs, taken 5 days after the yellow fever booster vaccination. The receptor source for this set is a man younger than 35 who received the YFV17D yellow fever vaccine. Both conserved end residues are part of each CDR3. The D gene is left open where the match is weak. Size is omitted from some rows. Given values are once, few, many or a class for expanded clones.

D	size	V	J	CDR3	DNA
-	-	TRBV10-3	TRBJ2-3	CAISDVAATTNTQYF	TGTGCCATCAGTGACGTCGCCGCGACCACAAATACGCAGTATTTT
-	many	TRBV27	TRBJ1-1	CASSSHMPHVGPMNTEAFF	TGTGCCAGCAGTTCTCACATGCCCCATGTTGGGCCAATGAACACTGAAGCTTTCTTT
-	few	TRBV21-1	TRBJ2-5	CASSRQGRAETQYF	TGTGCCAGCAGTAGACAGGGAAGGGCAGAGACCCAGTACTTC
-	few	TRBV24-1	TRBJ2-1	CATSDPVGGGDHNEQFF	TGTGCCACCAGTGACCCGGTAGGGGGGGGCGACCACAATGAGCAGTTCTTC
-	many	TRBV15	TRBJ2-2	CATSFTTGTGELFF	TGTGCCACCAGTTTCACGACAGGAACCGGGGAGCTGTTTTTT
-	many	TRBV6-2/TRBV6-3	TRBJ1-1	CASSYPGGTFF	TGTGCCAGCAGTTACCCCGGCGGGACTTTCTTT
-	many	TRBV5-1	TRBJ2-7	CASSLGQSSYEQYF	TGCGCCAGCAGCTTGGGACAGAGCTCCTACGAGCAGTACTTC
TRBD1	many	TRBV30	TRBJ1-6	CAWRGDRTYNSPLHF	TGTGCCTGGAGGGGGGACAGGACCTATAATTCACCCCTCCACTTT
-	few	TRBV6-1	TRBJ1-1	CASSETGNLNTEAFF	TGTGCCAGCAGTGAGACCGGGAACTTGAACACTGAAGCTTTCTTT
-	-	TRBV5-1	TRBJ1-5	CASSVDPNQQPQHF	TGCGCCAGCAGCGTCGATCCGAATCAACAGCCCCAGCATTTT
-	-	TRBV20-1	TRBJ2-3	CSARILPGGRDTQYF	TGCAGTGCTAGAATTCTCCCCGGGGGCCGAGATACGCAGTATTTT